This TCR beta chain was identified during a study of PD-1 blockade in classical Hodgkin lymphoma. TCRdb's table, derived via immunoSEQ multiplex PCR, lists solely in-frame clones and lacks some. The sample holds some 84,000 clones, over 90% seen once. There was relapse after autologous stem cell transplantation in every patient, and there was variation in brentuximab vedotin exposure. Germline V gene sequence: CDR1 SGHNT, CDR2 YYREEE (reference sequence). The CDR3 extends over 14 amino acids. J gave up 4 bases and V 0 bases, and 1 base lay outside the gene matches. The J gene is TRBJ2-7, the V gene TRBV5-4; 10 nucleotides match TRBD2. The clonotype was recovered from a human donor with classical Hodgkin lymphoma. This specimen consisted of peripheral blood mononuclear cells (PBMCs), obtained before the second cycle of nivolumab. The CDR3 spells CASSLEREGYEQYF. The CDR3, as DNA: TGTGCCAGCAGCTTGGAGCGGGAGGGTTACGAGCAGTACTTC.